These 14 T cell receptor beta chains were sequenced from one sample in a study of identical twins. Each CDR3 protein is one row after TCRdb ran MiXCR on the 5' RACE reads. Here the sample spans some 570,000 distinct CDR3 sequences, about a fifth being singletons. The same sample was also used in a study of yellow fever vaccine responses in identical twins.

The sequenced material came from CD4+ T cells sorted from blood. The receptors here all came from a young woman in good health.

In its sample, this clonotype was seen a few times. The rearrangement joins TRBV15 to TRBJ1-4; 7 nucleotides agree with TRBD1. In germline, CDR1 is LNHNV, CDR2 YYDKDF (reference sequence). The CDR3 length is 15 residues. Trimming at V came to 1 base and at J to 6 bases, leaving 5 bases not matched to a gene. In nucleotides, the CDR3 is TGTGCCACCAGCAGAGGACAGGGATCGTATGAAAAACTGTTTTTT. This translates into CATSRGQGSYEKLFF.

This clonotype was observed a handful of times. This chain joins TRBV27 and TRBJ2-1; D is perhaps TRBD1 or TRBD2 (5 bases each). The CDR3 is 15 amino acids. V dropped 4 bases and J dropped 0 bases, with 10 bases sitting between them. CDR1 and CDR2 from the germline V gene are MNHEY and SMNVEV (reference sequence). Written as DNA, the CDR3 is TGTGCCAGCAGTTCAGGGAGTCTCTCCTACAATGAGCAGTTCTTC. Translated: CASSSGSLSYNEQFF.

The V call is TRBV12-3 or TRBV12-4, the J call TRBJ2-1, with 11 bases fitting TRBD1. The ends lost 6 bases at V and 8 bases at J; junction bases unmatched: 12. The CDR3 covers 16 residues. In DNA form, the CDR3 reads TGTGCCAGCAGCAACTTTCGGGACAGGGGGTTCGATGAGCAGTTCTTC. This sequence encodes CASSNFRDRGFDEQFF.

The rearrangement joins TRBV20-1 to TRBJ2-7; 13 bases match TRBD2. V lost 0 bases, J lost 5 bases, and 13 bases stayed unmatched. There are 18 residues in the CDR3. Germline-derived CDR1 and CDR2 are DFQATT and SNEGSKA (reference sequence). The CDR3 protein is CSARDSGRLAGGGDEQYF. The CDR3 nucleotides read TGCAGTGCTAGAGATTCAGGTAGACTAGCGGGAGGTGGCGACGAGCAGTACTTC.

The chain joins TRBV24-1 to TRBJ2-1; 11 nucleotides align to TRBD2. This CDR3 is 17 amino acids long. Trimming cost V 3 bases and J 1 base; bases outside gene matches: 4. Germline V CDR1 and CDR2: KGHDR, SFDVKD. CDR3 sequence: CATSDHTSGRSYNEQFF. In DNA form, the CDR3 reads TGTGCCACCAGTGATCATACTAGCGGGAGATCCTACAATGAGCAGTTCTTC.

This clonotype was observed a few times. In DNA, the CDR3 is TGCGCCAGCAGCGTCATTACAGGGGTCCAAGAGACCCAGTACTTC. Its protein is CASSVITGVQETQYF. The genes are TRBV5-1 and TRBJ2-5; 7 positions match TRBD1. Germline V gene lookup returns CDR1 SGHRS and CDR2 YFSETQ. Trimming took 4 bases from V and 1 from J; bases not matched to a gene: 7. The CDR3 is made up of 15 amino acids.

In its sample, this clonotype was seen a few times. This chain links TRBV19 with TRBJ2-1, with D perhaps matching TRBD2 (6 bases). The V end lost 3 bases, the J end lost 1 base, and 13 bases lay between the germline ends. Germline loops: CDR1 LNHDA, CDR2 SQIVND (reference sequence). The CDR3 loop spans 16 amino acids. The CDR3 here is CASSISTSLSYNEQFF. The CDR3 bases are TGTGCCAGTAGTATCTCGACTAGTTTATCCTACAATGAGCAGTTCTTC.

J is TRBJ2-1 and V is TRBV7-8, with 11 bases that match TRBD2. Germline lookup yields CDR1 SGHVS and CDR2 FQNEAQ. This CDR3 region has 15 residues. The ends lost 6 bases at V and 4 bases at J; junction bases unmatched: 5. The CDR3 nucleotides are TGTGCCAGCAGGCGGTCTAGCGGGGGGTACAATGAGCAGTTCTTC. Translated: CASRRSSGGYNEQFF.

The genes are TRBV5-1 and TRBJ2-2; 7 nucleotides align to TRBD1. V lost 3 bases, J lost 3 bases, and 5 bases stayed unmatched. This CDR3 contains 15 residues. Germline CDR1 and CDR2: SGHRS and YFSETQ. This CDR3 is CASSYGQEYTGELFF. CDR3 sequence (DNA): TGCGCCAGCAGCTACGGACAGGAGTACACCGGGGAGCTGTTTTTT.

This clonotype was seen only a few times. This chain uses TRBV5-1 with TRBJ1-1; D ambiguous. Looked up from germline, CDR1 is SGHRS and CDR2 is YFSETQ. V dropped 2 bases and J dropped 2 bases, with 13 bases sitting between them. The CDR3 sequence is 15 residues long. CDR3 residues: CASSLGVPRNTEAFF. DNA for the CDR3: TGCGCCAGCAGCTTAGGAGTCCCCCGAAACACTGAAGCTTTCTTT.

V and J are TRBV27 and TRBJ2-7; TRBD1 matches at 7 bases. Trimming took 10 bases from V and 12 from J; bases not matched to a gene: 12. The germline gives CDR1 MNHEY, CDR2 SMNVEV (reference sequence). There are 11 residues in the CDR3. In nucleotides, the CDR3 is TGTGCCAACACACGAGGGGGCGCCCGGTACTTC. Amino acids: CANTRGGARYF.

This clonotype was found a few times. This chain joins TRBV10-3 and TRBJ2-2, with D possibly being TRBD1 (5 bases). Germline V gene sequence: CDR1 ENHRY, CDR2 SYGVKD. The CDR3 is made up of 15 amino acids. V was cut by 0 bases and J by 2 bases, with 7 bases left in between. The CDR3, as DNA: TGTGCCATCAGTGAGTCGCGGACAAACACCGGGGAGCTGTTTTTT. Translating gives CAISESRTNTGELFF.

The chain has TRBV20-1 and TRBJ1-1, with D unresolved. V lost 0 bases and J 1 base, leaving 12 bases between the germline ends. There are 15 residues in the CDR3. CDR1 is DFQATT, CDR2 SNEGSKA, per germline (reference sequence). CDR3 in amino acids: CSARDLKQSNTEAFF. The DNA of the CDR3 is TGCAGTGCTAGAGATTTAAAACAGTCGAACACTGAAGCTTTCTTT.

The chain is built from TRBV5-1 and TRBJ2-2; weak D call: TRBD2 (5 bases). Germline lookup yields CDR1 SGHRS and CDR2 YFSETQ. The V gene lost 3 bases and the J gene lost 6 bases, with 15 bases spanning the gap. The CDR3 has 15 residues. The CDR3, as DNA: TGCGCCAGCAGCTCATCCTGGACTGGGCCCGGGGAGCTGTTTTTT. It yields the protein CASSSSWTGPGELFF.